Sequencing of this T cell receptor beta chain was carried out in a study of identical twins. V gave up 1 base and J gave up 4 bases, with 14 bases separating them. The CDR3 is 16 residues long. Looked up from germline, CDR1 is SEHNR and CDR2 is FQNEAQ (reference sequence). Through template switching, a universal primer site was introduced, and the cDNA contained unique molecular identifiers. Via MiXCR, TCRdb re-called the 5' RACE reads, giving one row per CDR3 protein. The table has under 350,000 distinct CDR3 sequences, roughly 9.7% seen once. Healthy Caucasian donors formed the entire cohort. This same sample was also part of a study on yellow fever vaccine responses in identical twins.

The source is a woman between 18 and 30 years old in good health. Material for sequencing was CD8+ T cells sorted from blood. This chain links TRBV7-9 with TRBJ1-3, with TRBD1 as a possible D gene (6 bases). CDR3 region: CASSLGPGAPGNTIYF. DNA of the CDR3: TGTGCCAGCAGCTTAGGTCCGGGGGCGCCGGGAAACACCATATATTTT. The full variable domain, its missing parts supplied by reference TRBV7-9 and TRBJ1-3, is DTGVSQNPRHKITKRGQNVTFRCDPISEHNRLYWYRQTLGQGPEFLTYFQNEAQLEKSRLLSDRFSAERPKGSFSTLEIQRTEQGDSAMYLCASSLGPGAPGNTIYFGEGSWLTVV.